The 21 T cell receptor beta chains in this list originate from one sample, sequenced in a study of blood T cell repertoires in COVID-19. Sequenced by immunoSEQ multiplex PCR; TCRdb stores in-frame clones only, minus some. The sample holds approximately 490,000 clones, roughly nine tenths seen once. Sequencing used PBMCs or T cells enriched from blood (not recorded which). The receptors derive from a woman in her sixties or seventies who had recovered from COVID-19.

The V gene is TRBV7-9, the J gene TRBJ2-1, with 8 bases matching TRBD1. The CDR3 has 14 residues. The J segment lost 8 bases and the V segment lost 7 bases, leaving 10 bases of the junction unmatched. Germline-derived CDR1 and CDR2 are SEHNR and FQNEAQ (reference sequence). CDR3 coding DNA: TGTGCCAGCAATGCGGACAGGGCTTTCGATGAGCAGTTCTTC. It yields the protein CASNADRAFDEQFF.

This clone was observed once. V and J are TRBV6-5 and TRBJ2-2, with D perhaps matching TRBD2 (7 bases). The V gene's germline CDR1 is MNHEY and CDR2 SVGAGI. The CDR3 loop spans 15 amino acids. The CDR3 DNA is TGTGCGATTAAGGGGGGGCCGGCGAACACCGGGGAGCTGTTTTTT. Translation: CAIKGGPANTGELFF.

V and J are TRBV9 and TRBJ2-5, with 8 bases fitting TRBD2. CDR3 length: 13 residues. V shed 3 bases, J shed 4 bases, and the junction held 2 bases outside the gene matches. Germline CDR1 and CDR2: SGDLS and YYNGEE. CDR3 bases: TGTGCCAGCAGCGCCAGCGGGGGAGAGACCCAGTACTTC. Translated: CASSASGGETQYF.

The rearrangement joins TRBV19 to TRBJ1-5, with D possibly TRBD1 on 6 matching bases. Germline CDR1 and CDR2: LNHDA and SQIVND (reference sequence). The CDR3 extends over 14 amino acids. V was clipped by 7 bases and J by 0 bases, with 10 bases between them. The CDR3 sequence is CASTQGYSNQPQHF. CDR3 nucleotide sequence: TGTGCCAGTACCCAGGGGTATAGCAATCAGCCCCAGCATTTT.

The rearrangement uses TRBV2 and TRBJ1-4, with D hard to call. V gave up 6 bases and J gave up 0 bases, with 14 bases separating them. Germline V gene lookup returns CDR1 SNHLY and CDR2 FYNNEI. The CDR3 runs to 16 residues. The chain's CDR3 is CASRRAVSATNEKLFF. As DNA, the CDR3 is TGTGCCAGCAGGAGGGCAGTTTCAGCAACTAATGAAAAACTGTTTTTT.

The chain recombines TRBV29-1 with TRBJ1-1, with 9 bases that match TRBD1. The CDR3 spans 17 residues. The germline CDR1 and CDR2 sequences are SQVTM and ANQGSEA. Trimming cost V 6 bases and J 2 bases; bases outside gene matches: 16. The CDR3: CSVATSPGQGLNTEAFF. The CDR3 nucleotides read TGCAGCGTGGCCACCTCCCCGGGACAGGGTCTCAACACTGAAGCTTTCTTT. Together with reference TRBV29-1 and TRBJ1-1, the CDR3 gives the full variable domain: SAVISQKPSRDICQRGTSLTIQCQVDSQVTMMFWYRQQPGQSLTLIATANQGSEATYESGFVIDKFPISRPNLTFSTLTVSNMSPEDSSIYLCSVATSPGQGLNTEAFFGQGTRLTVV.

The CDR3 sequence is CAISRSYGYTF. Written as DNA, the CDR3 is TGTGCCATCAGTAGGAGCTATGGCTACACCTTC. The J gene is TRBJ1-2, the V gene TRBV10-3; D is uncertain. CDR1 and CDR2 from the germline V gene are ENHRY and SYGVKD. With 5 bases removed from V and 4 bases from J, the gap between germline ends came to 5 bases. The CDR3 sequence is 11 residues long.

V and J are TRBV23-1 and TRBJ2-1; weak D call: TRBD2 (5 bases). TRBV23-1 is known as an ORF, though its function is uncertain. V was cut by 7 bases and J by 4 bases, with 20 bases left in between. The CDR3 spans 16 residues. CDR3 amino acids: CASTLRGDLGYNEQFF. CDR3 sequence (DNA): TGCGCCAGCACCTTACGGGGAGACCTCGGGTACAATGAGCAGTTCTTC.

The V call is TRBV19, the J call TRBJ1-5; 11 bases match TRBD1. The CDR3 totals 18 residues. V was pared by 5 bases and J by 3 bases, with 12 bases of the junction left unmatched. Germline CDR1 is LNHDA and CDR2 is SQIVND (reference sequence). The CDR3 DNA reads as TGTGCCAGTAGTTTCCCCCGGGACAGGGGGTTTGTCAATCAGCCCCAGCATTTT. Amino acid sequence: CASSFPRDRGFVNQPQHF.

The V and J genes are TRBV24-1 and TRBJ1-5, with 8 bases matching TRBD1. Germline CDR1 and CDR2: KGHDR and SFDVKD. The CDR3 spans 17 residues. The ends lost 1 base at V and 5 bases at J; junction bases unmatched: 9. In nucleotides, the CDR3 is TGTGCCACCAGTGATTTCCCTAGGACAGGGTCCGATCAGCCCCAGCATTTT. This gives the protein CATSDFPRTGSDQPQHF.

The V gene is TRBV9, the J gene TRBJ2-3; 7 bases agree with TRBD2. The germline gives CDR1 SGDLS, CDR2 YYNGEE. The CDR3 consists of 16 residues. The junction had 9 bases not matched to a gene; V was cut back by 0 bases and J by 5 bases. The CDR3 region has the DNA TGTGCCAGCAGCGTAGCTCGAAGCGGGGTCCGAGATACGCAGTATTTT. Amino acid sequence: CASSVARSGVRDTQYF.

The rearrangement uses TRBV4-1 and TRBJ2-3; 12 nucleotides match TRBD2. The J segment lost 0 bases and the V segment lost 3 bases, leaving 16 bases of the junction unmatched. The CDR3 loop spans 21 amino acids. The germline V gene has CDR1 MGHRA and CDR2 YSYEKL. CDR3 sequence: CASSQALRLAGARSSTDTQYF. In DNA, the CDR3 is TGCGCCAGCAGCCAGGCTTTAAGACTAGCGGGGGCCCGAAGTAGCACAGATACGCAGTATTTT.

This clone was seen only once. The chain links TRBV6-1 to TRBJ2-3, with 11 bases lining up with TRBD2. The V segment lost 4 bases and the J segment 3 bases; nucleotides outside the gene matches: 0. The CDR3 extends over 14 amino acids. Germline V lookup: CDR1 MNHNS, CDR2 SASEGT. CDR3 residues: CASSVAGGTDTQYF. The CDR3 bases are TGTGCCAGCAGTGTAGCGGGGGGGACAGATACGCAGTATTTT.

The chain couples TRBV18 to TRBJ2-7; 8 bases line up with TRBD1. The germline V gene has CDR1 KGHSH and CDR2 LQKENI. V shed 6 bases and J 3 bases; nucleotides not matched to a gene: 10. The CDR3 extends over 15 amino acids. The CDR3 nucleotides are TGTGCCAGCTCTCCTGGACAGGGACCCCTCTACGAGCAGTACGTC. Its translation is CASSPGQGPLYEQYV.

The chain combines TRBV9 with TRBJ2-3, with 15 bases fitting TRBD2. Germline CDR1 SGDLS, CDR2 YYNGEE. The CDR3 covers 19 residues. Unmatched junction bases numbered 9, after V lost 2 bases and J lost 2 bases. The CDR3 DNA follows: TGTGCCAGCAGCGTTGGACTAGCGGGGGGGAACCACTACACAGATACGCAGTATTTT. Its translation: CASSVGLAGGNHYTDTQYF.

V is TRBV10-3 and J is TRBJ1-2; 9 bases agree with TRBD1. V lost 7 bases to trimming and J lost 9 bases; unmatched junction nucleotides: 9. CDR1 ENHRY and CDR2 SYGVKD come from the germline V gene. This CDR3 comprises 13 residues. For the CDR3, the DNA is TGTGCCATCAATCCGGGACAGGGAGGAAGCTACACCTTC. It translates to CAINPGQGGSYTF.

The chain recombines TRBV25-1 with TRBJ2-7; TRBD1 matches at 7 bases. This CDR3 is 14 amino acids long. Trimming removed 1 base from V and 4 bases from J; junction bases left unmatched: 4. Looked up from germline, CDR1 is MGHDK and CDR2 is SYGVNS. The CDR3 loop reads CASSESRDRYEQYF. In DNA form, the CDR3 reads TGTGCCAGCAGTGAATCAAGGGACAGATACGAGCAGTACTTC.

V is TRBV4-1 and J is TRBJ2-4; D is possibly TRBD1 (6 bases). Trimming took off 1 base at V and 3 bases at J, with 13 bases between the two ends. The length of the CDR3 is 16 residues. Germline loops: CDR1 MGHRA, CDR2 YSYEKL. The CDR3 protein is CASSQVQGRGKNIQYF. CDR3 DNA sequence: TGCGCCAGCAGCCAAGTACAGGGTAGGGGCAAAAACATTCAGTACTTC.

The chain links TRBV5-5 to TRBJ2-5, with 10 bases lining up with TRBD1. V trimming: 4 bases; J trimming: 3 bases; junction bases outside the gene matches: 6. Germline loops: CDR1 SGHKS, CDR2 YYEKEE (reference sequence). This CDR3 contains 15 residues. CDR3 residues: CASSRWTGGEETQYF. In DNA, the CDR3 is TGTGCCAGCAGCCGCTGGACAGGGGGTGAAGAGACCCAGTACTTC.

The chain carries TRBV11-2 and TRBJ2-3, with D unclear. CDR1 and CDR2 from the germline V gene are SGHAT and FQNNGV. CDR3 length equals 13 residues. V lost 5 bases and J lost 5, with 11 bases in between. CDR3 sequence reads: CASSPDLEDTQYF. The DNA of the CDR3 is TGTGCCAGCAGCCCCGATCTAGAAGATACGCAGTATTTT.

The chain recombines TRBV23-1 with TRBJ2-7; tentative D call: TRBD1 (6 bases). TRBV23-1 is an ORF, and what it does is uncertain. Trimming cost V 4 bases and J 1 base, with 11 bases left between them. The CDR3 extends over 14 amino acids. CDR3 nucleotide sequence: TGCGCCAGCAGTCCATCGGACAGTTCCTACGAGCAGTACGTC. Translated: CASSPSDSSYEQYV.